This TCR beta chain was found in a study of blood T cell dynamics during melanoma immunotherapy. Overall study: First-line therapy was either pembrolizumab or nivolumab with ipilimumab for metastatic melanoma.

To note about this clone: The antigen is unknown.

Assay used: immunoSEQ multiplex PCR; TCRdb lists only in-frame clones, some missing. The sample lists about 10,000 clones; less than 90% were seen once. The V end was cut by 6 bases, the J end by 0 bases, with 13 bases between. The length of the CDR3 is 15 residues. Germline CDR1 and CDR2: SGHRS and YFSETQ. Study-wide points: Unlike progressors, later disease-control patients had W3 repertoires gaining clonality or diversity.

Time point indicated: week 3, after first cycle of checkpoint inhibitor. Blood was drawn before treatment and at week 3 after checkpoint blockade. Disease control meant complete response, partial response or stable disease at 12 weeks. The V call is TRBV5-1, the J call TRBJ2-4; D is unresolved. The source is a human donor with melanoma. Here the sequenced sample was blood, taken from a patient treated with checkpoint blockade. The CDR3 DNA sequence: TGCGCCAGCAACGACGGAGCGCTAGCCAAAAACATTCAGTACTTC. Translation gives CASNDGALAKNIQYF.